The 24 T cell receptor beta chains below all came from one sample that was sequenced in a study of cytomegalovirus exposure and HLA in healthy donors. Method: immunoSEQ multiplex PCR; TCRdb's copy keeps in-frame clones and lacks some. The data hold about 400,000 clones, with roughly 89% observed a single time. Sequencing used PBMCs. All receptors derive from a woman between 18 and 29 years old in good health and CMV-seronegative.

This clone was detected once. The chain links TRBV27 to TRBJ2-1; possibly TRBD2 for D (6 bases). This CDR3 is built from 16 residues. Germline V gives CDR1 MNHEY, CDR2 SMNVEV (reference sequence). Trimming removed 2 bases at V and 4 bases at J, with 15 bases between. CDR3 coding DNA: TGTGCCAGCAGTTTAACTCCGGGACTTTCTTACAATGAGCAGTTCTTC. Translating gives CASSLTPGLSYNEQFF.

The V gene is TRBV2, the J gene TRBJ1-5, with D uncertain. Between the trimmed V and J ends, which lost 5 bases and 5 bases, there was a span of 10 bases. The germline V gene encodes CDR1 SNHLY and CDR2 FYNNEI. CDR3 length: 13 residues. This CDR3 is CASSPGLDQPQHF. DNA of the CDR3: TGTGCCAGCAGTCCCGGTCTGGATCAGCCCCAGCATTTT.

The J gene is TRBJ2-3, the V gene TRBV18; 9 positions match TRBD2. V was pared by 4 bases and J by 6 bases, with 11 bases of the junction left unmatched. Germline V gene data show CDR1 as KGHSH and CDR2 as LQKENI. The CDR3 consists of 16 residues. The CDR3 DNA sequence: TGTGCCAGCTCACTCCGCGTGAGCGGGGGGCTGGATACGCAGTATTTT. Its translation is CASSLRVSGGLDTQYF.

The J gene is TRBJ2-1, the V gene TRBV28; a possible D gene is TRBD1 (6 bases). Germline values: CDR1 MDHEN, CDR2 SYDVKM. V was shortened by 5 bases and J by 0 bases, with 17 bases between the two germline ends. The CDR3 is 17 amino acids. CDR3 bases: TGTGCCAGCAGTCCGAGTACAGGGTTTAGCTCCTACAATGAGCAGTTCTTC. It is translated as CASSPSTGFSSYNEQFF.

This chain links TRBV14 with TRBJ1-1; a weak D match, TRBD1 (6 bases). Germline V lookup: CDR1 SGHDN, CDR2 FVKESK. There are 15 residues in the CDR3. V was trimmed by 9 bases and J by 3 bases, leaving 20 bases between them. CDR3 sequence reads: CARKRRWEGDTEAFF. In nucleotides, the CDR3 is TGTGCCAGGAAGCGGCGCTGGGAGGGGGACACTGAAGCTTTCTTT.

This chain links TRBV28 with TRBJ1-2; tentatively, D is TRBD1 (6 bases). This CDR3 contains 13 residues. V was clipped by 1 base and J by 8 bases, with 11 bases between them. Germline V gives CDR1 MDHEN, CDR2 SYDVKM. The CDR3 region is CASSLYRVKGYTF. Here the CDR3 DNA reads TGTGCCAGCAGTTTATACAGGGTAAAAGGCTACACCTTC.

This chain connects TRBV28 to TRBJ1-5, with 8 bases lining up with TRBD1. Germline V CDR1 and CDR2: MDHEN, SYDVKM. The CDR3 totals 16 residues. V lost 2 bases, J lost 6 bases, and 9 bases stayed unmatched. CDR3 in amino acids: CASSLASQGAGQPQHF. Here the CDR3 DNA reads TGTGCCAGCAGTTTAGCAAGTCAGGGGGCCGGTCAGCCCCAGCATTTT.

J is TRBJ2-3 and V is TRBV6-4, with 7 bases fitting TRBD2. Germline V lookup: CDR1 MRHNA, CDR2 SNTAGT. Trimming took 4 bases from V and 4 from J; bases not matched to a gene: 5. The CDR3 totals 14 residues. CDR3 protein: CASSVEAGADTQYF. CDR3 bases: TGTGCCAGCAGTGTTGAGGCGGGGGCAGATACGCAGTATTTT.

This clone was detected once. This chain connects TRBV10-1 to TRBJ2-3, with 8 bases lining up with TRBD1. The ends lost 5 bases at V and 2 bases at J; junction bases unmatched: 3. Germline-derived CDR1 and CDR2 are WNHNN and SYGVQD (reference sequence). The CDR3 spans 14 residues. CDR3 amino acids: CASSRTGTTDTQYF. CDR3 bases: TGCGCCAGCAGTCGGACAGGGACCACAGATACGCAGTATTTT.

This chain connects TRBV6-5 to TRBJ1-2; D is undetermined. CDR1 and CDR2 from the germline V gene are MNHEY and SVGAGI. The CDR3 loop spans 15 amino acids. Trimming removed 0 bases from V and 0 bases from J, with 8 bases in between. In nucleotides, the CDR3 is TGTGCCAGCAGTTACTCGATCACTGCTAACTATGGCTACACCTTC. It specifies CASSYSITANYGYTF.

The CDR3 nucleotides are TGTGCCAGCTCACCACCGCCAGGGGGCAACACTGAAGCTTTCTTT. This gives the protein CASSPPPGGNTEAFF. The chain is built from TRBV18 and TRBJ1-1, with TRBD1 matching over 8 bases. The CDR3 sequence is 15 residues long. The V gene end was trimmed by 0 bases and the J gene end by 2 bases; junction bases not matched to a gene: 2. Germline CDR1 and CDR2: KGHSH and LQKENI.

The chain has TRBV27 and TRBJ2-3, with D tentatively TRBD2 (6 bases). Trimming removed 0 bases from V and 2 bases from J, with 15 bases in between. Germline V gene sequence: CDR1 MNHEY, CDR2 SMNVEV (reference sequence). The CDR3 has 17 amino acids. CDR3 DNA sequence: TGTGCCAGCAGTTTATCGATCCGGGAGCGGTACACAGATACGCAGTATTTT. It is translated as CASSLSIRERYTDTQYF.

DNA of the CDR3: TGCGCCAGCAGCTCGGACCGGGGATACAATGAGCAGTTCTTC. Translating gives CASSSDRGYNEQFF. The rearrangement links TRBV5-1 to TRBJ2-1, with D possibly being TRBD2 (5 bases). Trimming took 3 bases from V and 4 from J, leaving 11 bases between them. Germline values: CDR1 SGHRS, CDR2 YFSETQ. CDR3 length equals 14 residues.

The chain joins TRBV28 to TRBJ2-3, with 13 bases identical to TRBD2. Per germline, CDR1 MDHEN and CDR2 SYDVKM. CDR3 size: 17 residues. The V segment lost 3 bases and the J segment 2 bases; nucleotides outside the gene matches: 5. The CDR3 loop is CASSFVGLAGPTDTQYF. DNA of the CDR3: TGTGCCAGCAGTTTTGTGGGACTAGCGGGGCCCACAGATACGCAGTATTTT.

The chain employs TRBV2 and TRBJ2-2; TRBD2 aligns across 12 bases. Germline V gives CDR1 SNHLY, CDR2 FYNNEI. The CDR3 is made up of 17 amino acids. V lost 5 bases, J lost 3 bases, and 7 bases stayed unmatched. CDR3 sequence: CASSQSSGRADTGELFF. The CDR3 DNA reads TGTGCCAGCAGTCAATCTAGCGGGAGGGCCGACACCGGGGAGCTGTTTTTT. The full variable domain, its missing parts supplied by reference TRBV2 and TRBJ2-2, is EPEVTQTPSHQVTQMGQEVILRCVPISNHLYFYWYRQILGQKVEFLVSFYNNEISEKSEIFDDQFSVERPDGSNFTLKIRSTKLEDSAMYFCASSQSSGRADTGELFFGEGSRLTVL.

This sequence joins TRBV27 and TRBJ2-1; 11 bases are shared with TRBD2. The V segment lost 6 bases and the J segment 6 bases; nucleotides outside the gene matches: 13. CDR1 is MNHEY, CDR2 SMNVEV, per germline (reference sequence). This CDR3 is built from 17 residues. The CDR3 sequence is CASSPLTTSGSRNEQFF. The DNA of the CDR3 is TGTGCCAGCAGCCCCCTCACCACTAGCGGGAGCCGCAATGAGCAGTTCTTC.

This clone occurred once. The rearrangement links TRBV10-2 to TRBJ1-2; D may be TRBD1 (5 bases). Germline-derived CDR1 and CDR2 are WSHSY and SAAADI. The CDR3 consists of 12 residues. V was pared by 3 bases and J by 8 bases, with 10 bases between. The CDR3 here is CASSDPGFGYTF. Written as DNA, the CDR3 is TGCGCCAGCAGTGACCCAGGGTTCGGCTACACCTTC.

The chain employs TRBV6-1 and TRBJ2-3, with D perhaps TRBD1 (5 bases). Germline CDR1 MNHNS, CDR2 SASEGT. This CDR3 is built from 14 residues. V was trimmed by 5 bases and J by 3 bases, leaving 12 bases between them. CDR3 protein: CASSQGSETDTQYF. For the CDR3, the DNA is TGTGCCAGCAGTCAGGGTAGTGAGACAGATACGCAGTATTTT.

The chain combines TRBV19 with TRBJ2-7, with TRBD1 matching 7 bases. The germline CDR1 and CDR2 sequences are LNHDA and SQIVND (reference sequence). The CDR3 totals 15 residues. Unmatched junction bases numbered 14, after V lost 5 bases and J lost 7 bases. The DNA of the CDR3 is TGTGCCAGTAGTTCCATCCTTAGGACAGGAGGTGAGCAGTACTTC. The encoded protein is CASSSILRTGGEQYF.

This sequence joins TRBV27 and TRBJ1-6, with 10 bases fitting TRBD1. V was clipped by 5 bases and J by 6 bases; unmatched bases: 7. From germline, CDR1 is MNHEY and CDR2 SMNVEV (reference sequence). This CDR3 has 16 residues. The CDR3 nucleotides are TGTGCCAGCAGTCCCTGGACAGGGGGAGGTAATTCACCCCTCCACTTT. This translates into CASSPWTGGGNSPLHF.

In its sample, this clone was seen once. The same CDR3 is also encoded by other DNA sequences in this sample. V and J are TRBV19 and TRBJ1-5; the D gene is possibly TRBD1 (5 bases). The germline CDR1 and CDR2 sequences are LNHDA and SQIVND (reference sequence). The CDR3 totals 15 residues. Trimming shortened V by 3 bases and J by 0 bases, and 9 bases separated the two germline ends. CDR3 nucleotide sequence: TGTGCCAGTAGTATCGGGACTGCTAGCAATCAGCCCCAGCATTTT. Its translation: CASSIGTASNQPQHF.

V usage is TRBV5-5 and J usage is TRBJ2-1, with TRBD2 matching 14 bases. Unmatched junction bases numbered 6, after V lost 4 bases and J lost 0 bases. Germline CDR1 and CDR2: SGHKS and YYEKEE (reference sequence). This CDR3 has 18 amino acids. This chain's CDR3 is CASSLRLAGGGSYNEQFF. DNA for the CDR3: TGTGCCAGCAGCCTCAGACTAGCGGGAGGGGGCTCCTACAATGAGCAGTTCTTC.

J is TRBJ1-1 and V is TRBV28; 8 bases line up with TRBD1. With V trimmed by 6 bases and J by 4 bases, 7 bases remained unmatched. There are 14 residues in the CDR3. Germline CDR1 is MDHEN and CDR2 is SYDVKM. CDR3 DNA sequence: TGTGCCAGCAGAAAGGACAGGGAACTCACTGAAGCTTTCTTT. It translates to CASRKDRELTEAFF.

This sequence joins TRBV2 and TRBJ2-3, with 11 bases aligning to TRBD2. The germline CDR1 and CDR2 sequences are SNHLY and FYNNEI. The CDR3 extends over 14 amino acids. V shed 6 bases and J 5 bases; nucleotides not matched to a gene: 4. CDR3 amino acids: CASRTSGVRDTQYF. The CDR3 region has the DNA TGTGCCAGCAGGACTAGCGGGGTTCGAGATACGCAGTATTTT.